This is a list of T cell receptor beta chains from one sample in a study of regulatory T cells in long-lasting Graves disease. TCRdb fed the multiplex PCR reads into MiXCR, producing one record per CDR3 protein. This table holds a few hundred thousand distinct CDR3 sequences, about a sixth found once. Another study also made use of these data, one on T cells in Graves' hyperthyroidism and ophthalmopathy.

The input for sequencing was peripheral blood mononuclear cells (PBMCs), taken at new diagnosis, from a patient treated with antithyroid drugs. The receptor source for this set is a woman between 18 and 29 years old with Graves disease. The CDR3 runs from the conserved cysteine through the conserved F or W.

j_gene: TRBJ1-4
v_gene: TRBV6-1
CDR3aa: CASSHPNEKLFF

j_gene: TRBJ1-4
v_gene: TRBV7-2
CDR3aa: CASSRGADRGVNEKLFF

j_gene: TRBJ2-1
v_gene: TRBV4-2
CDR3aa: CASSQGRSEQFF

j_gene: TRBJ2-1
v_gene: TRBV7-3
CDR3aa: CASSRDGTSGRASEQFF

j_gene: TRBJ2-1
v_gene: TRBV27
CDR3aa: CASRYLAGGSNEQFF

j_gene: TRBJ2-7
v_gene: TRBV7-9
CDR3aa: CASSLGQGIDEQYF

j_gene: TRBJ1-1
v_gene: TRBV27
CDR3aa: CASSGRGLRTEAFF

j_gene: TRBJ2-7
v_gene: TRBV7-8
CDR3aa: CASTYTSRSYEQYF

j_gene: TRBJ2-3
v_gene: TRBV12-3/TRBV12-4
CDR3aa: CASSLETSESITDTQYF

j_gene: TRBJ2-1
v_gene: TRBV6-2/TRBV6-3
CDR3aa: CASSYSASGSSYNEQFF

j_gene: TRBJ1-1
v_gene: TRBV6-1
CDR3aa: CASSDLLNTEAFF

j_gene: TRBJ1-1
v_gene: TRBV28
CDR3aa: CASSLNTQNTEAFF